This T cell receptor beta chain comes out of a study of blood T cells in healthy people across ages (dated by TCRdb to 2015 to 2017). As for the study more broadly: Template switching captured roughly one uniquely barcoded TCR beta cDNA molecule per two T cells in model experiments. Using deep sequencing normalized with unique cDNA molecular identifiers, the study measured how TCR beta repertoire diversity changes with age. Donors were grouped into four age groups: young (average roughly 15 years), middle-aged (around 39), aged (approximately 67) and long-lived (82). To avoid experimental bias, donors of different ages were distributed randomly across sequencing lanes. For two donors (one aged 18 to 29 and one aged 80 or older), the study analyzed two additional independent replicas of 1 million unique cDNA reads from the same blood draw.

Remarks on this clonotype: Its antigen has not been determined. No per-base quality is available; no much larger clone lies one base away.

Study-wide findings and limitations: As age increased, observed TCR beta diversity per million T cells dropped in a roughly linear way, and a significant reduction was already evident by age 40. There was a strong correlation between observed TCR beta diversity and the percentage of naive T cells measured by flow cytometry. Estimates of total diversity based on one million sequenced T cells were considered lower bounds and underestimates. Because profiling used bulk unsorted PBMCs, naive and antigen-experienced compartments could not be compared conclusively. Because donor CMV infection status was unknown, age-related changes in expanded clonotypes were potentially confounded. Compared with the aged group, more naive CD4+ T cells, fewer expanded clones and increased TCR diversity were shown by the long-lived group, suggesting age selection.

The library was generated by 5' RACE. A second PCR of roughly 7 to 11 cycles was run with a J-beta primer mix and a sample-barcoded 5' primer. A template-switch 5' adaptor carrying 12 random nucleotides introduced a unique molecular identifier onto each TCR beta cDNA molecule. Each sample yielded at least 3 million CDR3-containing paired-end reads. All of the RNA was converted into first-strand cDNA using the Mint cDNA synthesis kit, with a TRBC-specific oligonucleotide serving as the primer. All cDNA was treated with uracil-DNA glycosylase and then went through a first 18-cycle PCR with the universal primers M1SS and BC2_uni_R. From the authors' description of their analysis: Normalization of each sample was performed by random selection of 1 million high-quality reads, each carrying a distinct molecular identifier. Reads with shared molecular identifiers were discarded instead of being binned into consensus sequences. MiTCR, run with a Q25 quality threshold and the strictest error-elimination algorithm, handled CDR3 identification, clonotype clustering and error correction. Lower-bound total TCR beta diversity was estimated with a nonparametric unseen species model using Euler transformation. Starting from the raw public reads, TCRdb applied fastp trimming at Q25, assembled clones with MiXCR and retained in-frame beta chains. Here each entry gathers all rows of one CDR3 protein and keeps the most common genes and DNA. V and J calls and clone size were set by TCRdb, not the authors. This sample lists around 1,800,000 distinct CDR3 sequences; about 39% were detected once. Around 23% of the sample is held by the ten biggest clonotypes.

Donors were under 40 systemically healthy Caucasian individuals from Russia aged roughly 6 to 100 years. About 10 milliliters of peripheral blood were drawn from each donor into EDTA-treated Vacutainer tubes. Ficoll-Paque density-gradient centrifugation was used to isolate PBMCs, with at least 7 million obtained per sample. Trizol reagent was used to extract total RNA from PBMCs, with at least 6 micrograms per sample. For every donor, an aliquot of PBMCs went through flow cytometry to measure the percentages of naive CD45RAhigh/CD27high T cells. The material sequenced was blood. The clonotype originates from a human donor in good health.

Here is the DNA: TGTGCCAGCAGTTCCCACAGGGAAGGGGGTGAAAAACTGTTTTTT. Translation gives CASSSHREGGEKLFF. Recombination connected TRBV12-3 or TRBV12-4 to TRBJ1-4; the D segment could be TRBD1, given 6 matching bases. The CDR3 measures 15 amino acids from cysteine to phenylalanine. The kept DNA is CDR3 alone, 45 bases in frame from the first base. V drops 4 bases and J drops 7 bases, leaving 16 bases in between.